A selection of T cell receptor beta chains follows, all from one sample in a study of T cells in localized non-small cell lung cancer. Profiled with immunoSEQ multiplex PCR; TCRdb holds only in-frame clones, not every one. Here the sample spans just over 650 clones, more than 25% being singletons. The specimen comprised normal lung tissue next to the tumor, sampled before any cancer treatment. These receptors originate from a female donor aged 60 or older with stage II lung adenocarcinoma. CDR3s include the opening cysteine and the closing phenylalanine or tryptophan. The order of the fields is clone size, D gene, V gene, J gene, CDR3 protein, CDR3 DNA. D genes are given only for firm matches. Clone size appears in some rows only: once, few, many, or a class for an expanded clone.

NA	TRBD1	TRBV6-8	TRBJ1-2	CASRSGTGNYGYTF	TGTGCCAGCAGGTCCGGGACAGGGAACTATGGCTACACCTTC
few	TRBD1	TRBV30	TRBJ2-3	CAWSVLGGQGYTQYF	TGTGCCTGGAGTGTACTGGGGGGACAGGGATACACGCAGTATTTT
few	NA	TRBV5-1	TRBJ2-7	CASSRQLGGQGMSYEQYF	TGCGCCAGCAGCCGACAGCTTGGGGGCCAGGGGATGTCATACGAGCAGTACTTC
large	TRBD2	TRBV6-8	TRBJ2-4	CASSSPGEGAKNIQYF	TGTGCCAGCAGCTCCCCCGGGGAGGGGGCCAAAAACATTCAGTACTTC
large	NA	TRBV6-8	TRBJ2-1	CASSGVLGDEQFF	TGTGCCAGCAGCGGGGTTTTAGGGGATGAGCAGTTCTTC
few	NA	TRBV11-3	TRBJ2-3	CASSPRGGRGTDTQYF	TGTGCCAGCAGCCCGAGGGGGGGCAGGGGCACAGATACGCAGTATTTT
large	TRBD1	TRBV11-3	TRBJ2-1	CASTHDRVERNEQFF	TGTGCCAGCACCCATGACAGGGTAGAACGCAATGAGCAGTTCTTC
few	NA	TRBV6-8	TRBJ2-3	CASRTLGQGGDTQYF	TGTGCCAGCAGGACTTTGGGGCAGGGCGGAGATACGCAGTATTTT
NA	TRBD2	TRBV6-8	TRBJ2-6	CASSSKRGVPNVLTF	TGTGCCAGCAGTTCCAAGCGGGGCGTCCCAAACGTCCTGACTTTC
few	NA	TRBV6-8	TRBJ2-4	CASSYDAGGAKNIQYF	TGTGCCAGCAGTTACGACGCAGGGGGGGCCAAAAACATTCAGTACTTC
NA	NA	TRBV28	TRBJ2-1	CASSPGSGTYNEQFF	TGTGCCAGCAGTCCCGGTAGCGGCACCTACAATGAGCAGTTCTTC
NA	NA	TRBV28	TRBJ2-2	CASSPPGTNTGELFF	TGTGCCAGCAGCCCGCCAGGGACGAACACCGGGGAGCTGTTTTTT
NA	TRBD2	TRBV28	TRBJ2-7	CASSYQTSGIRGQYF	TGTGCCAGCAGCTATCAAACTAGCGGGATCAGGGGGCAGTACTTC
NA	NA	TRBV28	TRBJ1-4	CASSLGATNEKLFF	TGTGCCAGCAGCCTCGGGGCAACTAATGAAAAACTGTTTTTT
NA	NA	TRBV19	TRBJ1-2	CASSLSPQGGYGYTF	TGTGCCAGTAGTCTAAGTCCACAGGGCGGCTATGGCTACACCTTC
medium-sized	TRBD1	TRBV6-8	TRBJ1-6	CASRGTGQGSPLHF	TGTGCCAGCAGAGGGACAGGGCAGGGTTCACCCCTCCACTTT
NA	TRBD1	TRBV19	TRBJ1-1	CASSDRGNTEAFF	TGTGCCAGTTCCGACAGGGGGAACACTGAAGCTTTCTTT
large	NA	TRBV11-3	TRBJ1-5	CASSLEPGLQPQHF	TGTGCCAGCAGCTTAGAACCGGGATTGCAGCCCCAGCATTTT
few	TRBD1	TRBV19	TRBJ1-4	CASNDRGNEKLFF	TGTGCCAGTAACGACAGGGGTAATGAAAAACTGTTTTTT
NA	TRBD1	TRBV29-1	TRBJ2-2	CSVKLPGQESGELFF	TGCAGCGTGAAACTGCCGGGACAGGAATCCGGGGAGCTGTTTTTT
NA	TRBD1	TRBV19	TRBJ1-5	CASRETGVGFRSNQPQHF	TGTGCCAGTAGAGAGACAGGGGTTGGCTTTAGAAGCAATCAGCCCCAGCATTTT
NA	NA	TRBV5-1	TRBJ2-1	CASSLPGSSNEQFF	TGCGCCAGCAGCTTGCCAGGGTCCAGCAATGAGCAGTTCTTC
medium-sized	NA	TRBV6-8	TRBJ2-5	CASSTPSLQETQYF	TGTGCCAGCAGCACCCCTTCGTTGCAAGAGACCCAGTACTTC
NA	TRBD1	TRBV11-3	TRBJ2-7	CASSSDRGTYEQYF	TGTGCCAGCAGCTCCGACAGGGGGACCTACGAGCAGTACTTC
few	NA	TRBV9	TRBJ2-3	CASSPTATDTQYF	TGTGCCAGCAGCCCGACAGCCACAGATACGCAGTATTTT
NA	NA	TRBV10-1	TRBJ2-3	CASSAGDTQYF	TGCGCCAGCAGTGCGGGGGATACGCAGTATTTT
large	NA	TRBV6-8	TRBJ1-1	CASNSPGLGANTEAFF	TGTGCCAGCAATAGTCCGGGGCTAGGTGCGAACACTGAAGCTTTCTTT
NA	NA	TRBV1	TRBJ1-2	CASIDRANYGYTF	TGCGCCAGCATAGACAGGGCTAACTATGGCTACACCTTC
NA	TRBD1	TRBV18	TRBJ1-1	CASSPPGTGDLNAEAFF	TGTGCCAGCTCACCCCCTGGGACAGGCGATCTGAACGCTGAAGCTTTCTTT